Presented here are 31 T cell receptor beta chains from one specimen sequenced in a study of OX40 agonist ivuxolimab in advanced cancers. Assay: immunoSEQ multiplex PCR; the TCRdb copy retains only in-frame clones and omits some. The sample includes under 20,000 clones, approximately 72% of them seen just once. The sample in question was CD4+ or CD8+ T cells sorted from blood, obtained in a trial of the OX40 agonist ivuxolimab. The receptors shown here come from an adult with an advanced solid tumor such as melanoma, head and neck, liver or kidney cancer.

This chain joins TRBV28 and TRBJ2-6; TRBD1 is a possible D gene (5 bases). Germline V gene lookup returns CDR1 MDHEN and CDR2 SYDVKM. V was shortened by 2 bases and J by 8 bases, with 10 bases between the two germline ends. The length of the CDR3 is 14 residues. Here the CDR3 reads CASSLVDKPNVLTF. CDR3 nucleotide sequence: TGTGCCAGCAGTTTAGTGGACAAGCCCAACGTCCTGACTTTC.

The genes are TRBV7-9 and TRBJ2-1, with TRBD1 matching 8 bases. This CDR3 is 16 amino acids long. J gave up 0 bases and V 6 bases, and 7 bases lay outside the gene matches. Germline CDR1 reads SEHNR; CDR2 reads FQNEAQ (reference sequence). This chain's CDR3 is CASRQRQGSSYNEQFF. The CDR3 DNA reads as TGTGCCAGCAGACAGAGACAGGGGAGCTCCTACAATGAGCAGTTCTTC.

This clone appeared a few times. The V call is TRBV9, the J call TRBJ2-7; D unclear. Trimming stripped 0 bases from V and 7 bases from J, with 11 bases between. This CDR3 is 13 amino acids long. Germline CDR1 reads SGDLS; CDR2 reads YYNGEE. CDR3 in DNA: TGTGCCAGCAGCGTAGGGACCGGGTGGGAGCAGTACTTC. Residues: CASSVGTGWEQYF.

This clone occurred once. V and J are TRBV7-9 and TRBJ2-3; 8 nucleotides agree with TRBD2. CDR1 and CDR2 (germline): SEHNR, FQNEAQ (reference sequence). The CDR3 contains 16 residues. J gave up 6 bases and V 4 bases, and 12 bases lay outside the gene matches. In DNA form, the CDR3 reads TGTGCCAGCAGCTCACCGACTAGCGTGTTTGAGGATACGCAGTATTTT. It is translated as CASSSPTSVFEDTQYF.

The chain couples TRBV6-5 to TRBJ2-5, with 7 bases lining up with TRBD2. The CDR3 loop spans 13 amino acids. Germline CDR1 MNHEY, CDR2 SVGAGI. J was trimmed by 5 bases and V by 9 bases; bases with no gene match: 9. CDR3 DNA: TGTGCCAGTTTTTCTGGACTAGGGGAGACCCAGTACTTC. Protein: CASFSGLGETQYF.

J is TRBJ1-1 and V is TRBV10-3; no clear D gene. The germline gives CDR1 ENHRY, CDR2 SYGVKD. V was clipped by 10 bases and J by 0 bases, with 15 bases between them. This CDR3 has 14 amino acids. The CDR3 region has the DNA TGTGCCACCCCCGGTGCCTACATGAACACTGAAGCTTTCTTT. It is translated as CATPGAYMNTEAFF.

This clone was detected only once. The J gene is TRBJ1-2, the V gene TRBV6-4; D remains ambiguous. With 5 bases removed from V and 8 bases from J, the gap between germline ends came to 18 bases. The germline V gene has CDR1 MRHNA and CDR2 SNTAGT. The CDR3 totals 14 residues. CDR3 residues: CASSYERDLGGYTF. CDR3 bases: TGTGCCAGCAGTTACGAGAGAGACCTGGGAGGCTACACCTTC.

The V and J genes are TRBV4-1 and TRBJ2-1; D is unresolved. This CDR3 contains 13 residues. CDR1 is MGHRA, CDR2 YSYEKL, per germline. Trimming pared 1 base from V and 10 bases from J, leaving 11 bases between. CDR3 residues: CASSQALKQEQFF. The CDR3 nucleotides read TGCGCCAGCAGCCAAGCCTTAAAACAGGAGCAGTTCTTC.

This clone was picked up a small number of times. The chain couples TRBV4-1 to TRBJ1-1; 9 positions match TRBD1. CDR3 length equals 15 residues. Germline loops: CDR1 MGHRA, CDR2 YSYEKL. Trimming cost V 6 bases and J 4 bases; bases outside gene matches: 9. This chain's CDR3 is CASRWGQGILTEAFF. The CDR3 DNA follows: TGCGCCAGCAGGTGGGGACAGGGCATTCTCACTGAAGCTTTCTTT.

The sample holds a few counts of this clone. V gene TRBV28 combines with J gene TRBJ2-7; D assignment may be TRBD1 or TRBD2 (5 bases each). This CDR3 has 17 amino acids. The germline CDR1 and CDR2 sequences are MDHEN and SYDVKM. Trimming took off 5 bases at V and 4 bases at J, with 24 bases between the two ends. The CDR3 region has the DNA TGTGCCAGCAGTCGCCGAGGCCGCAGGGACCCACCGTACGAGCAGTACTTC. It is translated as CASSRRGRRDPPYEQYF.

The rearrangement links TRBV5-6 to TRBJ2-3, with D perhaps TRBD1 (6 bases). Trimming pared 2 bases from V and 4 bases from J, leaving 14 bases between. This CDR3 is built from 15 residues. Germline CDR1 reads SGHDT; CDR2 reads YYEEEE. CDR3 sequence (DNA): TGTGCCAGCAGCTTCAACAGGGAACTTCCAGATACGCAGTATTTT. Its protein is CASSFNRELPDTQYF.

The chain recombines TRBV11-3 with TRBJ2-3, with a possible D match to TRBD1 (6 bases). Germline V gives CDR1 SGHNT, CDR2 YENEEA. The CDR3 is made up of 16 amino acids. V was cut by 6 bases and J by 4 bases, with 20 bases left in between. CDR3 DNA: TGTGCCAGCAGACCGTACGAACAGGGAAGATCAGATACGCAGTATTTT. Protein product: CASRPYEQGRSDTQYF.

This clone has a handful of counts. The J gene is TRBJ2-7, the V gene TRBV21-1. TRBV21-1 is flagged as a pseudogene. This CDR3 contains 15 residues. CDR3 sequence (DNA): TGTGCCAGCAGCAAACCGGGCATACTAACCTACGAGCAGTACTTC. Translation: CASSKPGILTYEQYF.

With respect to this clone: The same CDR3 arises from other DNA sequences in this sample as well. V and J are TRBV11-2 and TRBJ2-7; TRBD1 aligns across 9 bases. The CDR3 extends over 14 amino acids. Per germline, CDR1 SGHAT and CDR2 FQNNGV. V lost 3 bases and J lost 3; bases outside the gene matches: 3. The CDR3 sequence is CASSLGQGGYEQYF. CDR3 nucleotide sequence: TGTGCCAGCAGCTTGGGACAGGGCGGCTACGAGCAGTACTTC.

This clone occurred once. The rearrangement links TRBV19 to TRBJ1-1, with D possibly being TRBD1 (6 bases). CDR1 and CDR2 (germline): LNHDA, SQIVND (reference sequence). The CDR3 extends over 16 amino acids. V lost 10 bases, J lost 5 bases, and 26 bases lay in between. The CDR3 reads CATRITTGLLGTEAFF. CDR3 in DNA: TGTGCCACCAGAATAACGACAGGCTTGTTGGGGACTGAAGCTTTCTTT.

V and J are TRBV5-1 and TRBJ2-7; unclear D gene. The germline gives CDR1 SGHRS, CDR2 YFSETQ. The V end was cut by 2 bases, the J end by 2 bases, with 11 bases between. This CDR3 has 14 amino acids. CDR3: CASSFLGAPYEQYF. The CDR3 region has the DNA TGCGCCAGCAGCTTTCTTGGTGCACCCTACGAGCAGTACTTC.

The chain employs TRBV29-1 and TRBJ2-7; possible D gene TRBD1, 7 bases. The CDR3 has 13 residues. Per germline, CDR1 SQVTM and CDR2 ANQGSEA. The germline V and J ends were trimmed by 7 bases and 4 bases, with 17 bases remaining between them. CDR3 DNA: TGCAGCGCGGAATGGGCAGGGGGGTACGAGCAGTACTTC. As protein: CSAEWAGGYEQYF.

The chain carries TRBV5-5 and TRBJ2-1; possibly TRBD1 or TRBD2 for D (5 bases each). CDR1 is SGHKS and CDR2 is YYEKEE in the germline V gene (reference sequence). The CDR3 covers 13 residues. Trimming removed 4 bases from V and 5 bases from J, with 10 bases in between. In DNA, the CDR3 is TGTGCCAGCAGCGGGGACGTGAACAATGAGCAGTTCTTC. Translation gives CASSGDVNNEQFF.

In its sample, this clone was seen once. This chain connects TRBV5-5 to TRBJ2-7; perhaps TRBD1 as D (7 bases). V was shortened by 4 bases and J by 3 bases, with 17 bases between the two germline ends. The CDR3 covers 15 residues. From germline, CDR1 is SGHKS and CDR2 YYEKEE (reference sequence). CDR3 sequence reads: CASSPGDSRIYEQYF. In DNA, the CDR3 is TGTGCCAGCAGCCCGGGGGACAGCCGAATCTACGAGCAGTACTTC.

The chain employs TRBV13 and TRBJ2-7, with D uncertain. This CDR3 has 14 residues. Germline V lookup: CDR1 PRHDT, CDR2 FYEKMQ (reference sequence). The germline V and J ends were trimmed by 0 bases and 2 bases, with 8 bases remaining between them. The CDR3 loop reads CASSLGSQPYEQYF. The CDR3, as DNA: TGTGCCAGCAGCTTAGGCTCTCAACCCTACGAGCAGTACTTC.

The chain recombines TRBV14 with TRBJ2-5; D call uncertain. CDR1 SGHDN and CDR2 FVKESK come from the germline V gene. The CDR3 sequence is 14 residues long. Trimming took 1 base from V and 3 from J, leaving 9 bases between them. The DNA for the CDR3 is TGTGCCAGCAGCCAAGCTCATTCGGAAGAGACCCAGTACTTC. Encoded protein: CASSQAHSEETQYF.

The genes are TRBV5-5 and TRBJ1-1; 9 bases are shared with TRBD1. This CDR3 spans 15 amino acids. Germline values: CDR1 SGHKS, CDR2 YYEKEE (reference sequence). V shed 0 bases, J shed 1 base, and the junction held 1 base outside the gene matches. CDR3 sequence reads: CASSLGTGENTEAFF. The CDR3 DNA reads as TGTGCCAGCAGCTTGGGGACAGGGGAGAACACTGAAGCTTTCTTT.

By share, this clone ranks as medium-sized. The chain uses TRBV4-1 and TRBJ2-7, with D tentatively TRBD2 (5 bases). CDR1 and CDR2 (germline): MGHRA, YSYEKL. V was cut by 3 bases and J by 7 bases, with 19 bases left in between. This CDR3 has 15 residues. CDR3 sequence (DNA): TGCGCCAGCAGCCATCTTTTGGACTCCTTTGAAGAGCAGTACTTC. It is translated as CASSHLLDSFEEQYF.

The rearrangement joins TRBV4-3 to TRBJ2-2; D gene uncertain. This CDR3 has 12 residues. Trimming shortened V by 6 bases and J by 7 bases, and 9 bases separated the two germline ends. Germline V gene data show CDR1 as LGHNA and CDR2 as YSLEER. The CDR3 spells CASSSKGGELFF. The CDR3 nucleotides read TGCGCCAGCAGTTCCAAAGGCGGGGAGCTGTTTTTT.

This clone was found once. The chain couples TRBV11-3 to TRBJ2-5; tentative D call: TRBD1 (5 bases). V was clipped by 5 bases and J by 7 bases, with 17 bases between them. The CDR3 is 14 residues long. CDR1 is SGHNT and CDR2 is YENEEA in the germline V gene. The CDR3 region is CASSVGRLGPTQYF. The CDR3 region has the DNA TGTGCCAGCAGCGTAGGTCGTCTGGGGCCGACCCAGTACTTC.

This chain uses TRBV9 with TRBJ2-3; TRBD2 matches 13 bases. Germline-derived CDR1 and CDR2 are SGDLS and YYNGEE. This CDR3 is 18 amino acids long. Losses at the gene ends were 0 bases for V and 5 bases for J; bases not matched to a gene: 9. CDR3 coding DNA: TGTGCCAGCAGCGTAGAGGGACTAGCGGGGACCCCCCTAGATACGCAGTATTTT. Encoded protein: CASSVEGLAGTPLDTQYF.

The DNA of the CDR3 is TGCGCCAGCAGCCCCGGGACTAGCGGGGTGGACAATGAGCAGTTCTTC. Its translation: CASSPGTSGVDNEQFF. The rearrangement links TRBV5-1 to TRBJ2-1; 13 bases agree with TRBD2. The CDR3 consists of 16 residues. The ends lost 4 bases at V and 5 bases at J; junction bases unmatched: 6. CDR1 is SGHRS, CDR2 YFSETQ, per germline.

As concerns this clone: Other DNA sequences of this sample code for an identical CDR3. The chain has TRBV29-1 and TRBJ2-7; the D gene could be TRBD1 or TRBD2 (5 bases each). This CDR3 is built from 14 residues. Germline V CDR1 and CDR2: SQVTM, ANQGSEA. V lost 7 bases and J lost 0, with 16 bases in between. This CDR3 reads CSAARDVGSYEQYF. The CDR3 DNA reads as TGCAGCGCCGCACGGGACGTCGGCTCCTACGAGCAGTACTTC.

In this sample, this clone is medium-sized. The rearrangement uses TRBV7-9 and TRBJ1-6; unclear D gene. Germline CDR1 SEHNR, CDR2 FQNEAQ (reference sequence). V was clipped by 1 base and J by 6 bases, with 10 bases between them. There are 15 residues in the CDR3. CDR3 sequence: CASSLDAGPNSPLHF. The CDR3 DNA follows: TGTGCCAGCAGCTTAGATGCAGGCCCTAATTCACCCCTCCACTTT.

The chain carries TRBV6-5 and TRBJ2-7, with D possibly matching TRBD2 (5 bases). The germline V gene has CDR1 MNHEY and CDR2 SVGAGI. This CDR3 is 15 amino acids long. Trimming removed 0 bases from V and 4 bases from J, with 13 bases in between. The CDR3 here is CASSYSAGEGYEQYF. CDR3 coding DNA: TGTGCCAGCAGTTACTCGGCGGGTGAAGGTTACGAGCAGTACTTC.

This chain joins TRBV7-8 and TRBJ1-5; D is possibly TRBD1 (6 bases). The CDR3 is 15 amino acids. Trimming took off 1 base at V and 6 bases at J, with 13 bases between the two ends. The germline V gene encodes CDR1 SGHVS and CDR2 FQNEAQ. CDR3 DNA: TGTGCCAGCAGCTTAGGGGGAACCAGGGGTCAGCCCCAGCATTTT. This codes for CASSLGGTRGQPQHF.